These 16 T cell receptor beta chains were all obtained from the same sample, sequenced in a study of technical replicates of blood from several donors. Clones were read by immunoSEQ multiplex PCR, and TCRdb kept only the in-frame ones, dropping some. The sample consists of approximately 13,000 clones, around 81% of them appearing once. Material: PBMCs. The receptors were gathered from a human donor in good health.

The V call is TRBV5-4, the J call TRBJ2-7; 7 bases are shared with TRBD2. This CDR3 has 14 amino acids. Germline V gives CDR1 SGHNT, CDR2 YYREEE (reference sequence). The ends lost 4 bases at V and 1 base at J; junction bases unmatched: 5. The CDR3 region has the DNA TGTGCCAGCAGCCCGGGGGGTTTGTCCTACGAGCAGTACTTC. This gives the protein CASSPGGLSYEQYF. Drawing the rest from reference TRBV5-4 and TRBJ2-7, the complete variable domain is ETGVTQSPTHLIKTRGQQVTLRCSSQSGHNTVSWYQQALGQGPQFIFQYYREEENGRGNFPPRFSGLQFPNYSSELNVNALELDDSALYLCASSPGGLSYEQYFGPGTRLTVT.

The gene calls are TRBV6-4 and TRBJ1-1, with 12 nucleotides matching TRBD1. This CDR3 comprises 14 residues. V lost 6 bases and J lost 4; bases outside the gene matches: 3. Per germline, CDR1 MRHNA and CDR2 SNTAGT. As DNA, the CDR3 is TGTGCCAGCAGGGGACAGGGGGCAGCCACTGAAGCTTTCTTT. Translating gives CASRGQGAATEAFF.

The V call is TRBV10-3, the J call TRBJ2-2; TRBD2 might be the D (5 bases). CDR1 is ENHRY and CDR2 is SYGVKD in the germline V gene. With 3 bases removed from V and 4 bases from J, the gap between germline ends came to 9 bases. This CDR3 is built from 14 residues. The chain's CDR3 is CAISELDITGELFF. As DNA, the CDR3 is TGTGCCATCAGTGAACTAGATATCACCGGGGAGCTGTTTTTT.

A few counts support this clone. The chain couples TRBV7-9 to TRBJ1-1; D is possibly TRBD1 (5 bases). Per the germline V gene, CDR1 is SEHNR and CDR2 is FQNEAQ (reference sequence). Deletions cut 2 bases from V and 5 bases from J, with 9 bases between. The CDR3 is 13 residues long. The CDR3 loop is CASSLPGKTEAFF. DNA for the CDR3: TGTGCCAGCAGCTTACCAGGGAAGACTGAAGCTTTCTTT.

The chain couples TRBV29-1 to TRBJ1-1; maybe TRBD1 (6 bases). This CDR3 has 13 amino acids. Trimming left V 3 bases short and J 1 base short, with 9 bases between. Germline V gene sequence: CDR1 SQVTM, CDR2 ANQGSEA. CDR3 protein: CSVEGARNTEAFF. For the CDR3, the DNA is TGCAGCGTTGAGGGGGCGCGGAACACTGAAGCTTTCTTT.

This clone was recorded a few times. The chain carries TRBV2 and TRBJ1-5; TRBD1 might be the D (5 bases). CDR3 length: 13 amino acids. V lost 4 bases to trimming and J lost 4 bases, with 8 bases between them. Germline assignment: CDR1 SNHLY and CDR2 FYNNEI. The CDR3 sequence: CASSAGSNQPQHF. In nucleotides, the CDR3 is TGTGCCAGCAGTGCAGGGTCAAATCAGCCCCAGCATTTT. Using reference TRBV2 and TRBJ1-5 for the parts outside the CDR3, the full variable domain is EPEVTQTPSHQVTQMGQEVILRCVPISNHLYFYWYRQILGQKVEFLVSFYNNEISEKSEIFDDQFSVERPDGSNFTLKIRSTKLEDSAMYFCASSAGSNQPQHFGDGTRLSIL.

The chain joins TRBV2 to TRBJ2-5; 8 bases fit TRBD1. CDR3 length equals 15 residues. Germline V gives CDR1 SNHLY, CDR2 FYNNEI. Losses at the gene ends were 3 bases for V and 8 bases for J; bases not matched to a gene: 11. This chain's CDR3 is CASSDSGTGVETQYF. In nucleotides, the CDR3 is TGTGCCAGCAGTGATTCCGGGACAGGTGTTGAAACCCAGTACTTC.

The V gene is TRBV11-3, the J gene TRBJ2-1; 7 nucleotides line up with TRBD2. Germline assignment: CDR1 SGHNT and CDR2 YENEEA. The CDR3 consists of 18 residues. The V segment lost 0 bases and the J segment 0 bases; nucleotides outside the gene matches: 8. CDR3: CASSLDQGGSNSYNEQFF. Here the CDR3 DNA reads TGTGCCAGCAGCTTAGATCAGGGCGGGAGCAACTCCTACAATGAGCAGTTCTTC.

This chain uses TRBV19 with TRBJ2-1, with 9 bases identical to TRBD2. From germline, CDR1 is LNHDA and CDR2 SQIVND (reference sequence). The V and J ends lost 6 bases and 2 bases, in that order; junction bases with no gene match: 8. CDR3 length: 16 amino acids. CDR3 sequence (DNA): TGTGCCAGTAGCTTCGTAGCGGGGGATGCCTACAATGAGCAGTTCTTC. This sequence encodes CASSFVAGDAYNEQFF.

The DNA for the CDR3 is TGTGCCAGCAGCTTAAACGGCGGACTAGCCTACGAGCAGTACTTC. Residues: CASSLNGGLAYEQYF. This chain connects TRBV7-3 to TRBJ2-7; TRBD2 aligns across 7 bases. Germline values: CDR1 SGHTA, CDR2 FQGTGA. Germline trimming cut 1 base from V and 2 bases from J; bases unmatched to any gene: 5. This CDR3 has 15 amino acids.

In this sample, this clone turned up a few times. The chain recombines TRBV27 with TRBJ1-5; D gene ambiguous. The CDR3 runs 14 residues. V shed 2 bases and J shed 6 bases, with 11 bases lying between them. Looked up from germline, CDR1 is MNHEY and CDR2 is SMNVEV (reference sequence). The CDR3 reads CASSLGQATQPQHF. The CDR3 nucleotides are TGTGCCAGCAGTTTAGGCCAGGCTACTCAGCCCCAGCATTTT.

The chain is built from TRBV5-6 and TRBJ2-1; 13 bases align to TRBD2. CDR3 length: 15 residues. Germline values: CDR1 SGHDT, CDR2 YYEEEE. V dropped 0 bases and J dropped 6; count of bases not matched to a gene: 0. This chain's CDR3 is CASSLGTSGSNEQFF. The CDR3 nucleotides are TGTGCCAGCAGCTTGGGGACTAGCGGGAGCAATGAGCAGTTCTTC.

This clone has only a few counts. The rearrangement uses TRBV10-3 and TRBJ1-1; D is undetermined. V was clipped by 10 bases and J by 0 bases, with 12 bases between them. The CDR3 has 13 residues. Per germline, CDR1 ENHRY and CDR2 SYGVKD. CDR3 sequence reads: CATEAAVNTEAFF. The CDR3, as DNA: TGTGCCACCGAAGCGGCTGTGAACACTGAAGCTTTCTTT.

This clone has just one count. The chain employs TRBV7-9 and TRBJ2-7; 8 nucleotides line up with TRBD2. The germline V gene encodes CDR1 SEHNR and CDR2 FQNEAQ (reference sequence). The V and J ends lost 5 bases and 3 bases, in that order; junction bases with no gene match: 9. CDR3 length: 15 residues. The CDR3: CASSDSGTSVYEQYF. Here the CDR3 DNA reads TGTGCCAGCAGCGACTCCGGGACTAGTGTCTACGAGCAGTACTTC.

The gene calls are TRBV12-5 and TRBJ2-7; D is ambiguous. Germline CDR1 and CDR2: LGHNT and FRNRAP. V was cut by 2 bases and J by 0 bases, with 5 bases left in between. The CDR3 totals 13 residues. As DNA, the CDR3 is TGTGCTAGTGGTTTGTCAGGCTCCTACGAGCAGTACTTC. Its translation is CASGLSGSYEQYF.

The chain uses TRBV19 and TRBJ1-3, with D tentatively TRBD1 (6 bases). Germline V gene lookup returns CDR1 LNHDA and CDR2 SQIVND (reference sequence). This CDR3 contains 14 residues. The V and J ends lost 6 bases and 1 base respectively, with 10 bases between them. The CDR3 DNA reads as TGTGCCAGTAGCCCGACAGGATCTGGAAACACCATATATTTT. This sequence encodes CASSPTGSGNTIYF.